These 16 T cell receptor beta chains were all obtained from the same sample, sequenced in a study of blood T cell repertoires in COVID-19. Data came from immunoSEQ multiplex PCR; TCRdb stores just in-frame clones and leaves some out. The sample lists fewer than 200,000 clones, roughly 90% occurring once. Sequenced: peripheral blood. The receptors derive from an older man with active or convalescent COVID-19.

The rearrangement links TRBV6-4 to TRBJ1-1, with 7 bases lining up with TRBD1. Germline CDR1 is MRHNA and CDR2 is SNTAGT. The CDR3 contains 17 residues. V shed 4 bases and J 0 bases; nucleotides not matched to a gene: 11. CDR3 in DNA: TGTGCCAGCAGTGCCCAACCCGCGACAGGGATGAACACTGAAGCTTTCTTT. Protein product: CASSAQPATGMNTEAFF.

A note on this clone: The sample contains more than one DNA sequence encoding this CDR3. The chain carries TRBV12-3 or TRBV12-4 and TRBJ2-7; weak D call: TRBD1 (6 bases). The CDR3 length is 13 residues. V lost 5 bases to trimming and J lost 0 bases, with 8 bases between them. The CDR3 DNA reads as TGTGCCAGCAGTCTGGACAGCTCCTACGAGCAGTACTTC. This translates into CASSLDSSYEQYF.

This chain joins TRBV7-2 and TRBJ1-1, with D perhaps TRBD1 (5 bases). The germline V gene has CDR1 SGHTA and CDR2 FQGNSA. The CDR3 runs to 15 residues. V lost 2 bases and J 0 bases, leaving 10 bases between the germline ends. CDR3 loop: CASSLRGSMNTEAFF. CDR3 sequence (DNA): TGTGCCAGCAGCTTAAGGGGTTCGATGAACACTGAAGCTTTCTTT.

The V call is TRBV13, the J call TRBJ2-5, with a tentative D call TRBD2 (5 bases). The CDR3 runs 15 residues. V lost 0 bases to trimming and J lost 2 bases, with 10 bases between them. The germline gives CDR1 PRHDT, CDR2 FYEKMQ (reference sequence). CDR3 residues: CASSLGRTPQETQYF. The DNA for the CDR3 is TGTGCCAGCAGCTTAGGTCGGACTCCGCAAGAGACCCAGTACTTC. The variable domain in full, with the rest retrieved from reference TRBV13 and TRBJ2-5, is AAGVIQSPRHLIKEKRETATLKCYPIPRHDTVYWYQQGPGQDPQFLISFYEKMQSDKGSIPDRFSAQQFSDYHSELNMSSLELGDSALYFCASSLGRTPQETQYFGPGTRLLVL.

The genes are TRBV5-1 and TRBJ2-1; 10 positions agree with TRBD1. The CDR3 contains 12 residues. V was clipped by 6 bases and J by 15 bases; unmatched bases: 9. Looked up from germline, CDR1 is SGHRS and CDR2 is YFSETQ. The CDR3 reads CASMAETGGLFF. The CDR3 bases are TGCGCCAGCATGGCAGAGACAGGGGGCCTGTTCTTC.

The rearrangement links TRBV2 to TRBJ1-2, with D tentatively TRBD1 (5 bases). Deletions cut 6 bases from V and 2 bases from J, with 13 bases between. Germline V gene lookup returns CDR1 SNHLY and CDR2 FYNNEI. This CDR3 has 14 amino acids. CDR3 loop: CASSERRDNYGYTF. Written as DNA, the CDR3 is TGTGCCAGCAGCGAAAGGAGGGACAACTATGGCTACACCTTC.

The V and J genes are TRBV14 and TRBJ1-2; no firm D call. Germline CDR1 is SGHDN and CDR2 is FVKESK. The CDR3 contains 13 residues. V dropped 1 base and J dropped 14 bases, with 17 bases sitting between them. The CDR3 bases are TGTGCCAGCAGCCAAGGGATTGACCGTCCGAGGACCTTC. Its protein product is CASSQGIDRPRTF.

The rearrangement links TRBV30 to TRBJ1-2; 8 nucleotides align to TRBD1. CDR3 size: 13 residues. Germline loops: CDR1 GTSNPN, CDR2 SVGIG (reference sequence). V gave up 7 bases and J gave up 6 bases; unmatched junction bases: 10. Written as DNA, the CDR3 is TGTGCCTATTCCCCAGGGGGCGGAGATGGCTACACCTTC. Protein product: CAYSPGGGDGYTF.

The chain combines TRBV5-1 with TRBJ2-4; D is unresolved. The length of the CDR3 is 18 residues. V was pared by 0 bases and J by 9 bases, with 25 bases between. Germline values: CDR1 SGHRS, CDR2 YFSETQ. The CDR3 reads CASSLVPGDSTTARIQYF. The CDR3, as DNA: TGCGCCAGCAGCTTGGTGCCAGGCGATTCTACAACTGCTCGCATTCAGTACTTC. Complete variable domain (other parts from reference TRBV5-1 and TRBJ2-4): KAGVTQTPRYLIKTRGQQVTLSCSPISGHRSVSWYQQTPGQGLQFLFEYFSETQRNKGNFPGRFSGRQFSNSRSEMNVSTLELGDSALYLCASSLVPGDSTTARIQYFGAGTRLSVL.

The chain carries TRBV5-4 and TRBJ2-7; a weak D match, TRBD2 (6 bases). The V gene's germline CDR1 is SGHNT and CDR2 YYREEE (reference sequence). V shed 4 bases and J shed 2 bases, with 22 bases lying between them. This CDR3 region has 17 residues. The CDR3 bases are TGTGCCAGCAGCCTCACGACCTCGGGACTCAAGACCTACGAGCAGTACTTC. This gives the protein CASSLTTSGLKTYEQYF.

J is TRBJ1-1 and V is TRBV28; no reliable D call. Germline CDR1 reads MDHEN; CDR2 reads SYDVKM. The ends were cut back, 4 bases at V and 6 bases at J, with 12 bases in the middle. The CDR3 sequence is 13 residues long. CDR3 sequence: CASSSSRWAEAFF. Written as DNA, the CDR3 is TGTGCCAGCAGTTCGAGCAGGTGGGCTGAAGCTTTCTTT.

The J gene is TRBJ2-2, the V gene TRBV9, with a weak D call TRBD1 (6 bases). V was trimmed by 0 bases and J by 0 bases, leaving 9 bases between them. The length of the CDR3 is 16 residues. CDR1 SGDLS and CDR2 YYNGEE come from the germline V gene. CDR3 residues: CASSVVKGANTGELFF. The CDR3 nucleotides are TGTGCCAGCAGCGTAGTCAAGGGGGCGAACACCGGGGAGCTGTTTTTT.

The V call is TRBV14, the J call TRBJ1-1; D unclear. The V end was cut by 4 bases, the J end by 4 bases, with 13 bases between. The CDR3 extends over 14 amino acids. Germline CDR1 and CDR2: SGHDN and FVKESK. The CDR3 DNA follows: TGTGCCAGCAGCCCAGGCGCCCTCGGCACTGAAGCTTTCTTT. It encodes CASSPGALGTEAFF. Based on the CDR3 plus reference TRBV14 and TRBJ1-1, the full variable domain is EAGVTQFPSHSVIEKGQTVTLRCDPISGHDNLYWYRRVMGKEIKFLLHFVKESKQDESGMPNNRFLAERTGGTYSTLKVQPAELEDSGVYFCASSPGALGTEAFFGQGTRLTVV.

The V gene is TRBV5-1, the J gene TRBJ2-2; 9 nucleotides align to TRBD2. The germline gives CDR1 SGHRS, CDR2 YFSETQ. The CDR3 runs to 16 residues. V was pared by 4 bases and J by 6 bases, with 10 bases of the junction left unmatched. The CDR3 is CASSGGGTSRSGELFF. CDR3 in DNA: TGCGCCAGCAGCGGGGGAGGGACTAGCAGGTCCGGGGAGCTGTTTTTT. Full variable domain (missing parts from reference TRBV5-1 and TRBJ2-2): KAGVTQTPRYLIKTRGQQVTLSCSPISGHRSVSWYQQTPGQGLQFLFEYFSETQRNKGNFPGRFSGRQFSNSRSEMNVSTLELGDSALYLCASSGGGTSRSGELFFGEGSRLTVL.

The gene calls are TRBV10-2 and TRBJ2-7; a possible D gene is TRBD2 (6 bases). The germline V gene encodes CDR1 WSHSY and CDR2 SAAADI. The V end lost 3 bases, the J end lost 3 bases, and 12 bases lay between the germline ends. This CDR3 contains 14 residues. The CDR3 region is CASSEIVGSYEQYF. The CDR3 DNA follows: TGCGCCAGCAGTGAAATAGTCGGGAGCTACGAGCAGTACTTC.

The chain recombines TRBV9 with TRBJ2-5, with a possible D match to TRBD1 (5 bases). This CDR3 has 12 residues. The germline V gene encodes CDR1 SGDLS and CDR2 YYNGEE. Trimming left V 4 bases short and J 5 bases short, with 9 bases between. The CDR3 sequence is CASSKGQETQYF. The CDR3 nucleotides read TGTGCCAGCAGCAAGGGGCAGGAGACCCAGTACTTC. The variable domain in full, completed from reference TRBV9 and TRBJ2-5, reads DSGVTQTPKHLITATGQRVTLRCSPRSGDLSVYWYQQSLDQGLQFLIQYYNGEERAKGNILERFSAQQFPDLHSELNLSSLELGDSALYFCASSKGQETQYFGPGTRLLVL.